The clone carrying this TCR beta chain was picked up one time. The target antigen is unknown. The sample belongs to a study of PD-L1 blockade in urothelial cancer. About the study: Each blood sample yielded a median of 141,255 T cells.

Profiling relied on immunoSEQ multiplex PCR, and the TCRdb table lists in-frame clones only, not all of them. Of more than 45,000 clones listed, roughly four fifths are singletons. CDR1 SGHRS and CDR2 YFSETQ come from the germline V gene. This CDR3 has 14 amino acids. V lost 0 bases and J lost 9, with 13 bases in between. Study conclusions and caveats: Durable-benefit cases showed more tumor-associated blood clone expansion at 3 weeks.

The time point here: pretreatment peripheral blood. Patient sample counts ranged from 1 to 8, pretreatment and on-treatment. The chain combines TRBV5-1 with TRBJ2-1; D uncertain. The sample here was PBMCs, taken around atezolizumab (anti-PD-L1) treatment. This clonotype was sampled from a man aged 50-59 years with urothelial cancer. The CDR3 here is CASSLVPPPTEQFF. The CDR3 DNA is TGCGCCAGCAGCTTGGTTCCTCCACCTACTGAGCAGTTCTTC.